The 2 T cell receptor beta chains below were found in one sample sequenced in a study of spatial heterogeneity in lung cancer. TCRdb independently ran MiXCR on the 5' RACE reads; one entry per CDR3 protein. The table lists over 14,000 distinct CDR3 sequences, 10% of them singletons. The time point: sample taken at primary tumor resection. In each case, whole RNA from tumor, nontumor lung or frozen PBMC was sequenced unsorted. The sample consisted of PBMCs, taken at surgery. These TCRs come from a male donor with early-stage non-small cell lung cancer.

This clonotype was counted at least ten times. J is TRBJ2-7 and V is TRBV7-2, with TRBD2 as a possible D gene (6 bases). Germline V CDR1 and CDR2: SGHTA, FQGNSA. Between the trimmed V and J ends, which lost 5 bases and 4 bases, there was a span of 15 bases. The CDR3 has 14 residues. The CDR3 DNA is TGTGCCAGCAGCCAGGGCGGGGAAGTATACGAGCAGTACTTC. This codes for CASSQGGEVYEQYF.

This clonotype was seen many times. V usage is TRBV6-5 and J usage is TRBJ1-1, with D possibly matching TRBD1 (5 bases). Germline V gene lookup returns CDR1 MNHEY and CDR2 SVGAGI. CDR3 length: 14 amino acids. V was pared by 5 bases and J by 6 bases, with 16 bases between. The CDR3 DNA sequence: TGTGCCAGCAGTCCTCAGGGTCCGGTGGCTGAAGCTTTCTTT. Translation gives CASSPQGPVAEAFF.